This TCR beta chain was recorded in a study of blood T cell repertoires in COVID-19. Overall study: COVID-19 samples from acute and convalescent phases originated in the United States, Italy and Spain. In each case, the material was cDNA or gDNA derived from T cells, B-cell-depleted T cells, or PBMCs.

Authors' processing steps: Estimated nucleated cell counts came from reference gene primer amplification. Sequencing was performed with immunoSEQ multiplex PCR; in TCRdb, only in-frame clones are kept and a portion is missing. D and trimming come from the DNA, and the V and J calls and clone size come from that table. The table includes about 200,000 clones, 88% detected once. This clone has just a few counts. The germline V and J ends were trimmed by 4 bases and 4 bases, with 13 bases remaining between them. Germline V CDR1 and CDR2: LGHDT, YNNKEL (reference sequence). The CDR3 extends over 14 amino acids.

The sequence was obtained from a man aged 18 to 30 with active or convalescent COVID-19. This chain connects TRBV3-1 (or the pseudogene TRBV3-2) to TRBJ1-1; no clear D. Sequenced sample: peripheral blood. The CDR3 loop is CASSPLRVGTEAFF. The CDR3, as DNA: TGTGCCAGCAGCCCCCTCCGGGTCGGCACTGAAGCTTTCTTT.